Listed here is a single T cell receptor beta chain. This specimen comes from a study of blood T cell repertoires in COVID-19. Authors' processing steps: Using reference gene primer amplification, nucleated cell counts were estimated. TCRdb's table, derived via immunoSEQ multiplex PCR, lists solely in-frame clones and lacks some. For V, J and clone size, that table is used; D and trimming come from the DNA. The data contain fewer than 250,000 clones, roughly nine tenths of them singletons. V lost 5 bases to trimming and J lost 3 bases, with 13 bases between them. The CDR3 spans 14 residues. Germline values: CDR1 SNHLY, CDR2 FYNNEI.

This clonotype originated in a man in his thirties or forties with acute or convalescent COVID-19. V and J are TRBV2 and TRBJ2-5; D is perhaps TRBD1 (6 bases). Sequencing used peripheral blood. CDR3 DNA: TGTGCCAGCAGTTCACAGGGCTTGGAAGAGACCCAGTACTTC. It specifies CASSSQGLEETQYF.